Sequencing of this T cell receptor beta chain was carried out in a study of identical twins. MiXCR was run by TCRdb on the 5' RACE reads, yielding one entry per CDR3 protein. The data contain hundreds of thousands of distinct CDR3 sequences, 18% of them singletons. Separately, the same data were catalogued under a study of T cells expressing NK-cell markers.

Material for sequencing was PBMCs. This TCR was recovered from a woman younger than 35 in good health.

The CDR3 DNA reads as TGTGCCAGCTGTAAGCGGGGGACCAACTACGAGCAGTACTTC. Translating gives CASCKRGTNYEQYF. The rearrangement uses TRBV5-6 and TRBJ2-7; 8 positions match TRBD2. The CDR3 spans 14 residues. Germline V gene lookup returns CDR1 SGHDT and CDR2 YYEEEE. After removal of 7 bases from V and 3 bases from J, the junction contained 9 bases not matched to a gene. Full variable domain (outside the CDR3, taken from reference TRBV5-6 and TRBJ2-7): DAGVTQSPTHLIKTRGQQVTLRCSPKSGHDTVSWYQQALGQGPQFIFQYYEEEERQRGNFPDRFSGHQFPNYSSELNVNALLLGDSALYLCASCKRGTNYEQYFGPGTRLTVT.